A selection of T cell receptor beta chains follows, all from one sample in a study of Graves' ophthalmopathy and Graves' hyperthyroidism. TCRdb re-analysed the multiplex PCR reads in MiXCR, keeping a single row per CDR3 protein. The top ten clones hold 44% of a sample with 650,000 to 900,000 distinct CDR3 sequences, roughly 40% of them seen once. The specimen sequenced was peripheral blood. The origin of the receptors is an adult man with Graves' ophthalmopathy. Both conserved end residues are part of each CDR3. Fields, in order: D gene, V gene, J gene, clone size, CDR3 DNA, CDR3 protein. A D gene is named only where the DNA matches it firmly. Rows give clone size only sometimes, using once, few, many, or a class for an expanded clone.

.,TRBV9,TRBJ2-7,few,TGTGCCAGCAGCGTTGGGACCTCGGGACCGGCCGAGCAGTACTTC,CASSVGTSGPAEQYF
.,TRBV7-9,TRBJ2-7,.,TGTGCCAGCATCCTGAACCGGGACTCAAAATTATACTTC,CASILNRDSKLYF
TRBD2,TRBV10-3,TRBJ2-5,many,TGTGCCATCAGTGAGCCTAGCGGGAGGGGTCGGCAAGAGACCCAGTACTTC,CAISEPSGRGRQETQYF
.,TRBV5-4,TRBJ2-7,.,TGTGCCAGCAGCTTGGACCAGGGGCGCTACGAGCAGTACTTC,CASSLDQGRYEQYF
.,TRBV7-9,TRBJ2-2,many,TGTGCCAGCAGCCGATGGACCGAACCCACCGGGGAGCTGTTTTTT,CASSRWTEPTGELFF
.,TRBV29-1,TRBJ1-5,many,TGCAGCGTTGCCCCCGGGCAGGGAACTCAGCCCCAGCATTTT,CSVAPGQGTQPQHF
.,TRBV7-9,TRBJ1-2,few,TGTGCCAGCAGTGAGGCAGGACTAAACTATGGCTACACCTTC,CASSEAGLNYGYTF
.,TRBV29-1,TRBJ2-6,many,TGCAGCGTTGAAATTGGTGGGGCCAACGTCCTGACTTTC,CSVEIGGANVLTF
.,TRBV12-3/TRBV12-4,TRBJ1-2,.,TGTGCCAGCTCACCGCGGGACACTGACTATGGCTACACCTTC,CASSPRDTDYGYTF
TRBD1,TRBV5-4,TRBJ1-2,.,TGTGCCAGCAGCTTGGTACAGGGGGTGGATGGCTACACCTTC,CASSLVQGVDGYTF
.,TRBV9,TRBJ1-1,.,TGTGCCAGCAGCGTAGTCACCGTCAACACTGAAGCTTTCTTT,CASSVVTVNTEAFF
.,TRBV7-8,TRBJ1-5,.,TGTGCCAGCAGCTTAGATATGGACCAGCCCCAGCATTTT,CASSLDMDQPQHF
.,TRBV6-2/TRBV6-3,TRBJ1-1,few,TGTGCCAGCGGGGAATGGGGTCGGGCCGTCGAAGCTTTCTTT,CASGEWGRAVEAFF
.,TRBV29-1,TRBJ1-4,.,TGCAGCGTTGGACAGGTGCCTAATGAAAAACTGTTTTTT,CSVGQVPNEKLFF
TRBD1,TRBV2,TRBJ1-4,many,TGTGCCAGCAGCCGCAGGGGGCCTACTAATGAAAAACTGTTTTTT,CASSRRGPTNEKLFF
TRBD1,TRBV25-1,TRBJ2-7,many,TGTGCCACAACGGAGACGACAGGGGTACACGAGCAGTACTTC,CATTETTGVHEQYF
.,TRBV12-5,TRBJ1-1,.,TGTGCTAGTGGTTTAGGTACGGCGAACACTGAAGCTTTCTTT,CASGLGTANTEAFF
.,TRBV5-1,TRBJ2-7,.,TGCGCCAGCAGCCGGGACGGCCACAACAACTACGAGCAGTACTTC,CASSRDGHNNYEQYF
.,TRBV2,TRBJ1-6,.,TGTGCCAGCAGTCAGGCTTTGGGATTAAATTCACCCCTCCACTTT,CASSQALGLNSPLHF
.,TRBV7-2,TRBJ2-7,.,TGTGGCAGCAGCTTCGACGTGAACGGCGAGCAGCACTTC,CGSSFDVNGEQHF
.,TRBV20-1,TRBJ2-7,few,TGCAGTGCGTATCGGGACACTACCTACGAGCAGTACTTC,CSAYRDTTYEQYF
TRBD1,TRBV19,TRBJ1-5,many,TGTGCCAGTAGTAGGGACAGGGGGCGATTTCGTCAGCCCCAGCATTTT,CASSRDRGRFRQPQHF
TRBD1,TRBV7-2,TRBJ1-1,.,TGTGCCAGCAGCCCACGACAGGGAGTTGGCGCTGAAGCTTTCTTT,CASSPRQGVGAEAFF
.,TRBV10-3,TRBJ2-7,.,TGTGCCAGCAGTTACTCGATCGGGGGAGACTACGAGCAGTACTTC,CASSYSIGGDYEQYF
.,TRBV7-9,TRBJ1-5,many,TGTGCCAGCAGCTTGAACCCTAACAATCAGCCCCAGCATTTT,CASSLNPNNQPQHF
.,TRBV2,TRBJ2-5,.,TGTGCCAGCAGTTACAGGGTCGGCAATCAGCCCCAGTACTTC,CASSYRVGNQPQYF
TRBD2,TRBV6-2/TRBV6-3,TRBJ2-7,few,TGTGCCAGCAGTTACAGCTTGGGGAGGGGATTGAATTGGGAGCAGTACTTC,CASSYSLGRGLNWEQYF
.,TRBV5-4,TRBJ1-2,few,TGTGCCAGCAGCTTGGTCCAGGACTATGGCTACACCTTC,CASSLVQDYGYTF
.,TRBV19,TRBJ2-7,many,TGTGCCAGTAGTTTCAGCGGAGACTACGAGCAGTACTTC,CASSFSGDYEQYF
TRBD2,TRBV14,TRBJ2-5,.,TGTGCCAGCAGCCAAGGGGGACTAGACAAGACCCAGTACTTC,CASSQGGLDKTQYF
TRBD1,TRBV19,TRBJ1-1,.,TGTGCCAGCCGGGGACAGATGAACACTGAAGCTTTCTTT,CASRGQMNTEAFF
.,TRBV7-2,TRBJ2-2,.,TGTGCCATAAGACTCGGGACCGGCCCCGGGGAGCTGTTTTTT,CAIRLGTGPGELFF
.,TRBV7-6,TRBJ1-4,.,TGTGCCAGCAGTTACTCGGGGGTTATCCCCACAACTAATGAAAAACTGTTTTTT,CASSYSGVIPTTNEKLFF
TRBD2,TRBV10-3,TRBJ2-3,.,TGTGCCATCAGTCGGCGGGGGAACACAGATACGCAGTATTTT,CAISRRGNTDTQYF
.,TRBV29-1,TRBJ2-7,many,TGCAGCGCGGGACGAGACTATTATGAGCAGTACTTC,CSAGRDYYEQYF
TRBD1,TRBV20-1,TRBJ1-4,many,TGCAGTGCGGGGACAGGGGAGGAGGAAAAACTGTTTTTT,CSAGTGEEEKLFF
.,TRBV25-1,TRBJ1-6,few,TGTGCCAGCAGTTACTCGACCCCGACAGTTAATTCACCCCTCCACTTT,CASSYSTPTVNSPLHF
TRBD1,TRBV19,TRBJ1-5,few,TGTGCCAGTAGTGTGCTCCCCGGACAGGGCGGTGGGCCCCAGCATTTT,CASSVLPGQGGGPQHF
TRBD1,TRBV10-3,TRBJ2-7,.,TGTGCCACTGGGGACAGATCTTCCTACGAGCAGTACTTC,CATGDRSSYEQYF
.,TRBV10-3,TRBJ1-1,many,TGTGCCATCAGCCGAGGGCCAGGGAACACTGAAGCTTTCTTT,CAISRGPGNTEAFF
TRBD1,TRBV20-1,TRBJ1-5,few,TGCAGTGCTAGCCTGGACAGGGAAAATAGCAATCAGCCCCAGCATTTT,CSASLDRENSNQPQHF
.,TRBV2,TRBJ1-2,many,TGTGCCAGCAGTGAAAGCGCGGGTCTGAACTATGGCTACACCTTC,CASSESAGLNYGYTF
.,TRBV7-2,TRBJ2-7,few,TGTGCCAGCACCCCCCGGTGGGCCCCAATCTACGAGCAGTACTTC,CASTPRWAPIYEQYF
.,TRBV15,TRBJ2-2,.,.,CATSGGTAPGSCFF
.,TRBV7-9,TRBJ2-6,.,TGTGCCAGCAGCCTACAGGTTCCTGGGGCCAACGTCCTGACTTTC,CASSLQVPGANVLTF